Listed below are T cell receptor beta chains from one sample, sequenced in a study of cytomegalovirus exposure and HLA in healthy donors. TCRdb's table, derived via immunoSEQ multiplex PCR, lists solely in-frame clones and lacks some. The repertoire has fewer than 130,000 clones, roughly 80% of them found once; the top ten carry around 1.2%. Sequenced material: PBMCs. The receptors stem from a woman in her 30s in good health and CMV-seronegative. The CDR3 runs from the conserved cysteine through the conserved F or W. The order of the fields is V gene, D gene, CDR3 protein. A D gene is named only where the DNA matches it firmly.

v_gene: TRBV6-5
d_gene: .
CDR3aa: CASSSRGGVIYGYTF

v_gene: TRBV4-2
d_gene: TRBD1
CDR3aa: CASSQARQGAGQPQHF

v_gene: TRBV7-9
d_gene: .
CDR3aa: CASSPTTGLNEKLFF

v_gene: TRBV28
d_gene: TRBD2
CDR3aa: CASTPSGTYEQYF

v_gene: TRBV5-4
d_gene: TRBD1
CDR3aa: CASSTEDRGPYEQYF

v_gene: TRBV7-6
d_gene: TRBD1
CDR3aa: CASSFTGVDEQFF

v_gene: TRBV30
d_gene: .
CDR3aa: CAWSAPSKRFSYNEQFF

v_gene: TRBV4-1
d_gene: TRBD2
CDR3aa: CASSQGGLGSSTDTQYF

v_gene: TRBV15
d_gene: .
CDR3aa: CATSREGGEQPQHF

v_gene: TRBV19
d_gene: .
CDR3aa: CASSIASGFEAFF

v_gene: TRBV30
d_gene: TRBD1
CDR3aa: CAGTGTGNMNTEAFF

v_gene: TRBV11-2
d_gene: .
CDR3aa: CASSLNRDTVSYEQYF

v_gene: TRBV28
d_gene: TRBD1
CDR3aa: CASSPNNHPGTGGRNEQFF

v_gene: TRBV7-3
d_gene: .
CDR3aa: CASKPGTSTDTQYF

v_gene: TRBV28
d_gene: .
CDR3aa: CASSPGHTGSYEQYF

v_gene: TRBV14
d_gene: TRBD2
CDR3aa: CASSQGAGVYNEQFF

v_gene: TRBV5-6
d_gene: .
CDR3aa: CASSLAGRGGSREKLFF

v_gene: TRBV7-3
d_gene: .
CDR3aa: CASSAYMRTEAFF

v_gene: TRBV6-5
d_gene: .
CDR3aa: CASSYSTGEAFF

v_gene: TRBV5-6
d_gene: .
CDR3aa: CASSLSDTEAFF

v_gene: TRBV2
d_gene: .
CDR3aa: CASSAVAQYF

v_gene: TRBV10-3
d_gene: .
CDR3aa: CAISGGRVTYGYTF

v_gene: TRBV7-2
d_gene: TRBD1
CDR3aa: CASSPADRGNTEAFF

v_gene: TRBV7-2
d_gene: .
CDR3aa: CASRNLRNLNTEAFF

v_gene: TRBV7-2
d_gene: .
CDR3aa: CASSPRSGVSQPQHF

v_gene: TRBV11-1
d_gene: TRBD2
CDR3aa: CASSHSGRAGDEQFF

v_gene: TRBV28
d_gene: .
CDR3aa: CASSFPGITDTQYF

v_gene: TRBV28
d_gene: TRBD1
CDR3aa: CASSGDRVNTGELFF

v_gene: TRBV7-9
d_gene: TRBD1
CDR3aa: CASSPGQMNTEAFF

v_gene: TRBV5-8
d_gene: .
CDR3aa: CASRPPETGSYNEQFF

v_gene: TRBV7-3
d_gene: .
CDR3aa: CASSSLAGDTQYF

v_gene: TRBV5-6
d_gene: .
CDR3aa: CASSVTGPRSYEQYF

v_gene: TRBV4-1
d_gene: TRBD2
CDR3aa: CASSPSGATWNEQFF

v_gene: TRBV20-1
d_gene: TRBD2
CDR3aa: CSAPSGPEQFF

v_gene: TRBV4-1
d_gene: TRBD1
CDR3aa: CASSQLLTGGSGYTF

v_gene: TRBV7-8
d_gene: .
CDR3aa: CASRSGRATDTQYF

v_gene: TRBV4-1
d_gene: TRBD2
CDR3aa: CASSQEGGNQETQYF